The clone carrying this T cell receptor beta chain was seen ten or more times. As yet, its antigen is unknown. A single record per CDR3 protein comes from TCRdb applying MiXCR to the 5' RACE reads. The sample includes around 300,000 distinct CDR3 sequences, roughly 4.3% of them seen just once. Trimming removed 4 bases from V and 1 base from J; junction bases left unmatched: 0. Germline V gene lookup returns CDR1 SGDLS and CDR2 YYNGEE. The CDR3 covers 13 residues. This record comes from a study of T cells after yellow fever vaccination. Study outcomes and limitations: Some clonotypes were seen in both the CD4 and the CD8 compartments. These made up a small share and likely arose from convergent recombination.

This specimen was PBMCs, taken 5 days after the yellow fever booster vaccination. This TCR was sampled from a young man who received the YFV17D yellow fever vaccine. This chain uses TRBV9 with TRBJ2-5; 8 bases match TRBD2. The CDR3 nucleotides read TGTGCCAGCAGCCGGGGGGGCCAAGAGACCCAGTACTTC. Amino acid sequence: CASSRGGQETQYF.